These 28 T cell receptor beta chains came from one sample sequenced in a study of sequential checkpoint blockade in melanoma. TCRdb's copy holds only in-frame clones and misses some; the assay was immunoSEQ multiplex PCR. Counted here are under 20,000 clones, roughly 73% occurring once; the ten biggest clones make up approximately 20%. As for treatment: randomized to nivolumab then ipilimumab (arm A) or the reverse (arm B). This material consisted of CD8+ T cells sorted from blood (inferred from file names), taken from a patient given nivolumab and ipilimumab in sequence. These receptors were obtained from a human donor with melanoma.

This clone was seen only once. The chain is built from TRBV19 and TRBJ2-3, with 8 bases that match TRBD2. The CDR3 is made up of 16 amino acids. Germline V gene sequence: CDR1 LNHDA, CDR2 SQIVND (reference sequence). Unmatched junction bases numbered 6, after V lost 3 bases and J lost 1 base. CDR3 coding DNA: TGTGCCAGTAGTATGAGTGCGGGGGGACGCACAGATACGCAGTATTTT. Residues: CASSMSAGGRTDTQYF.

This clone was counted only a few times. The CDR3 DNA is TGTGCCAGCAGCTTAGAAGGGACTCGGCAGTTCTTC. Translated: CASSLEGTRQFF. The rearrangement uses TRBV7-2 and TRBJ2-1; a weak D match, TRBD2 (6 bases). The CDR3 runs 12 residues. V lost 1 base and J lost 12, with 10 bases in between. Germline lookup yields CDR1 SGHTA and CDR2 FQGNSA.

The rearrangement links TRBV5-4 to TRBJ1-2, with 9 bases that match TRBD1. V dropped 2 bases and J dropped 6; count of bases not matched to a gene: 14. Germline values: CDR1 SGHNT, CDR2 YYREEE (reference sequence). The CDR3 covers 17 residues. Here the CDR3 reads CASSFGGRKGQGDGYTF. In DNA, the CDR3 is TGTGCCAGCAGCTTCGGGGGAAGGAAGGGACAGGGTGATGGCTACACCTTC. Using reference TRBV5-4 and TRBJ1-2 for the parts outside the CDR3, the full variable domain is ETGVTQSPTHLIKTRGQQVTLRCSSQSGHNTVSWYQQALGQGPQFIFQYYREEENGRGNFPPRFSGLQFPNYSSELNVNALELDDSALYLCASSFGGRKGQGDGYTFGSGTRLTVV.

This chain joins TRBV5-4 and TRBJ2-7; possible D gene TRBD1, 5 bases. The CDR3 sequence is 12 residues long. Per the germline V gene, CDR1 is SGHNT and CDR2 is YYREEE (reference sequence). Trimming shortened V by 3 bases and J by 2 bases, and 6 bases separated the two germline ends. CDR3 sequence: CASSWGPYEQYF. The CDR3 bases are TGTGCCAGCAGCTGGGGCCCCTACGAGCAGTACTTC.

A note on this clone: Likely a read error: the CDR3 ends without its conserved phenylalanine or tryptophan. The genes are TRBV30 and TRBJ2-7, with TRBD2 as a possible D gene (5 bases). V was trimmed by 4 bases and J by 1 base, leaving 5 bases between them. The CDR3 is 11 residues long. Germline-derived CDR1 and CDR2 are GTSNPN and SVGIG (reference sequence). In DNA form, the CDR3 reads TGTGCCTGGACGGGGTCCTACGAGCAGTACCTC. It is translated as CAWTGSYEQYL.

The rearrangement uses TRBV10-3 and TRBJ1-1; maybe TRBD1 (5 bases). V shed 3 bases and J shed 0 bases, with 11 bases lying between them. The CDR3 extends over 15 amino acids. Germline-derived CDR1 and CDR2 are ENHRY and SYGVKD. CDR3 coding DNA: TGTGCCATCAGTGACCCCCAGGGTATGAACACTGAAGCTTTCTTT. Translated: CAISDPQGMNTEAFF.

This clone was observed a handful of times. Its ends do not fully match the called genes, so a read error is possible. The V gene is TRBV7-2, the J gene TRBJ2-7; TRBD1 aligns across 8 bases. The CDR3 runs to 15 residues. Per germline, CDR1 SGHTA and CDR2 FQGNSA. The CDR3, as DNA: TGCGCCAGCAGCCCGAGCGCGACAGGGGCCTACGAGCAGTACTTC. It is translated as CASSPSATGAYEQYF.

The rearrangement uses TRBV6-5 and TRBJ2-7; 7 bases agree with TRBD2. The CDR3 extends over 15 amino acids. J lost 2 bases, V lost 0 bases, and 4 bases had no gene match. Germline V gene data show CDR1 as MNHEY and CDR2 as SVGAGI. CDR3 DNA sequence: TGTGCCAGCAGTTACTCAGCTAGCGGAGCCTACGAGCAGTACTTC. It translates to CASSYSASGAYEQYF.

This chain links TRBV5-8 with TRBJ2-5; unclear D gene. The J call could be wrong; TRBJ2-7 is a better fit for the DNA end. From germline, CDR1 is SGHTS and CDR2 YDEGEE. CDR3 length equals 13 residues. CDR3 sequence reads: CASSLAYSAEQYF. The CDR3 DNA is TGTGCCAGCAGCTTGGCCTACTCTGCCGAGCAGTACTTC.

Regarding this clone: The identical CDR3 is also encoded by other nucleotide sequences in the sample. The rearrangement joins TRBV9 to TRBJ2-7; perhaps TRBD2 as D (5 bases). This CDR3 region has 13 residues. Germline values: CDR1 SGDLS, CDR2 YYNGEE. V lost 0 bases and J lost 4, with 8 bases in between. The CDR3 loop reads CASSVAEGYEQYF. The CDR3, as DNA: TGTGCCAGCAGCGTAGCCGAGGGTTACGAGCAGTACTTC.

This chain connects TRBV10-2 to TRBJ1-6; tentatively, D is TRBD1 (6 bases). Trimming took 2 bases from V and 7 from J, leaving 12 bases between them. The germline CDR1 and CDR2 sequences are WSHSY and SAAADI. The CDR3 consists of 15 residues. CDR3 in DNA: TGCGCCAGCAGTGAGGTGGACAGTCCAAATTCACCCCTCCACTTT. Amino acids: CASSEVDSPNSPLHF.

This rearrangement joins TRBV7-6 to TRBJ2-7; 7 bases are a match to TRBD1. Germline V gene data show CDR1 as SGHVS and CDR2 as FNYEAQ. Trimming at V came to 8 bases and at J to 4 bases, leaving 17 bases not matched to a gene. This CDR3 spans 16 amino acids. The chain's CDR3 is CASGPSKQDRAYEQYF. In DNA form, the CDR3 reads TGTGCCAGCGGCCCATCGAAACAAGACAGGGCGTACGAGCAGTACTTC.

This clone was recorded once. The chain combines TRBV25-1 with TRBJ2-4; 11 nucleotides agree with TRBD1. This CDR3 has 13 residues. Unmatched junction bases numbered 3, after V lost 1 base and J lost 13 bases. Germline-derived CDR1 and CDR2 are MGHDK and SYGVNS. The CDR3 bases are TGTGCCAGCAGTGAATTCGGACAGGGGGCCCAGTACTTC. It yields the protein CASSEFGQGAQYF.

The chain carries TRBV10-1 and TRBJ2-3, with TRBD1 matching over 10 bases. Germline values: CDR1 WNHNN, CDR2 SYGVQD (reference sequence). The CDR3 is 15 amino acids. The ends lost 3 bases at V and 3 bases at J; junction bases unmatched: 3. The CDR3 DNA is TGCGCCAGCAGTGATGGGACAGGGGATACAGATACGCAGTATTTT. This encodes CASSDGTGDTDTQYF.

This chain connects TRBV7-2 to TRBJ2-3; 10 bases align to TRBD2. Germline V gene sequence: CDR1 SGHTA, CDR2 FQGNSA. After removal of 3 bases from V and 2 bases from J, the junction contained 8 bases not matched to a gene. The CDR3 is made up of 17 amino acids. The DNA for the CDR3 is TGTGCCAGCAGCTTCTTAGCGGGAGGCCCTAACACAGATACGCAGTATTTT. As protein: CASSFLAGGPNTDTQYF. The whole variable domain, filled in from reference TRBV7-2 and TRBJ2-3, reads GAGVSQSPSNKVTEKGKDVELRCDPISGHTALYWYRQSLGQGLEFLIYFQGNSAPDKSGLPSDRFSAERTGGSVSTLTIQRTQQEDSAVYLCASSFLAGGPNTDTQYFGPGTRLTVL.

The chain couples TRBV29-1 to TRBJ2-2; D call uncertain. The length of the CDR3 is 13 residues. Germline loops: CDR1 SQVTM, CDR2 ANQGSEA. V was pared by 5 bases and J by 0 bases, with 7 bases between. The CDR3 DNA sequence: TGCAGCGTTAAAGTCACGAACACCGGGGAGCTGTTTTTT. Its protein product is CSVKVTNTGELFF.

The rearrangement uses TRBV5-6 and TRBJ1-1; D unclear. The germline CDR1 and CDR2 sequences are SGHDT and YYEEEE. CDR3 length equals 12 residues. V was shortened by 2 bases and J by 4 bases, with 6 bases between the two germline ends. The CDR3 region is CASSFSVTEAFF. In DNA form, the CDR3 reads TGTGCCAGCAGCTTTTCCGTCACTGAAGCTTTCTTT.

J is TRBJ1-5 and V is TRBV15; no reliable D call. V was trimmed by 0 bases and J by 2 bases, leaving 8 bases between them. The CDR3 is 15 residues long. CDR1 and CDR2 from the germline V gene are LNHNV and YYDKDF (reference sequence). The CDR3 region has the DNA TGTGCCACCAGCAGAGATATGGAGGGCAATCAGCCCCAGCATTTT. Encoded protein: CATSRDMEGNQPQHF.

The chain uses TRBV6-5 and TRBJ1-1; D call uncertain. The germline gives CDR1 MNHEY, CDR2 SVGAGI. This CDR3 comprises 14 residues. The V end was cut by 6 bases, the J end by 0 bases, with 11 bases between. The CDR3 DNA follows: TGTGCCAGCAGGCTTGGCCTCATGAACACTGAAGCTTTCTTT. Protein product: CASRLGLMNTEAFF.

This clone was observed a few times. V gene TRBV13 combines with J gene TRBJ2-7; 8 bases match TRBD1. Germline V gene data show CDR1 as PRHDT and CDR2 as FYEKMQ (reference sequence). This CDR3 has 14 amino acids. Trimming at V came to 5 bases and at J to 4 bases, leaving 7 bases not matched to a gene. The CDR3 protein is CASSPTGELYEQYF. The CDR3 DNA reads TGTGCCAGCAGCCCGACAGGGGAGCTATACGAGCAGTACTTC.

A word on this clone: At the DNA level, this CDR3 is encoded by other sequences in the same sample as well. The chain carries TRBV28 and TRBJ2-7; the D is unclear. Trimming pared 2 bases from V and 1 base from J, leaving 12 bases between. This CDR3 region has 15 residues. Germline V gene lookup returns CDR1 MDHEN and CDR2 SYDVKM. In nucleotides, the CDR3 is TGTGCCAGCAGTTTAGTGGCAGGCCCTTCCTACGAGCAGTACTTC. It translates to CASSLVAGPSYEQYF.

The chain is built from TRBV29-1 and TRBJ1-2; weak D call: TRBD1 (5 bases). With 4 bases removed from V and 4 bases from J, the gap between germline ends came to 10 bases. CDR1 is SQVTM, CDR2 ANQGSEA, per germline. CDR3 length: 12 amino acids. The CDR3 sequence is CSVGDSGYGYTF. DNA for the CDR3: TGCAGCGTTGGGGACTCGGGCTATGGCTACACCTTC.

The V call is TRBV9, the J call TRBJ2-3; 9 bases map to TRBD1. Germline V CDR1 and CDR2: SGDLS, YYNGEE. The length of the CDR3 is 14 residues. The junction had 4 bases not matched to a gene; V was cut back by 3 bases and J by 5 bases. In DNA form, the CDR3 reads TGTGCCAGCAGCGAATGGGACAGGGTAGATACGCAGTATTTT. The encoded protein is CASSEWDRVDTQYF.

In this sample, this clone is medium-sized. V is TRBV5-8 and J is TRBJ1-6; a weak D match, TRBD1 (6 bases). Germline lookup yields CDR1 SGHTS and CDR2 YDEGEE. The germline V and J ends were trimmed by 2 bases and 13 bases, with 25 bases remaining between them. The CDR3 runs to 17 residues. CDR3 amino acids: CASSLRDTSNRVEPLHF. The CDR3 DNA reads as TGTGCCAGCAGCTTACGCGACACATCCAACAGGGTGGAGCCCCTCCACTTT.

This rearrangement joins TRBV28 to TRBJ2-5; 10 nucleotides match TRBD1. Germline assignment: CDR1 MDHEN and CDR2 SYDVKM. Losses at the gene ends were 5 bases for V and 5 bases for J; bases not matched to a gene: 8. The CDR3 loop spans 15 amino acids. CDR3 sequence: CASSEPGQGRETQYF. CDR3 DNA sequence: TGTGCCAGCAGTGAACCGGGACAGGGGCGGGAGACCCAGTACTTC.

Here the CDR3 reads CASSLFSGDSTDTQYF. In DNA form, the CDR3 reads TGTGCCAGCAGCTTATTTAGCGGGGATTCCACAGATACGCAGTATTTT. The chain has TRBV11-2 and TRBJ2-3, with 8 bases that match TRBD2. The germline CDR1 and CDR2 sequences are SGHAT and FQNNGV. The CDR3 has 16 amino acids. V was pared by 2 bases and J by 2 bases, with 6 bases of the junction left unmatched.

The chain recombines TRBV5-1 with TRBJ2-2; perhaps TRBD1 as D (5 bases). The germline gives CDR1 SGHRS, CDR2 YFSETQ. CDR3 size: 14 residues. V was cut by 2 bases and J by 1 base, with 6 bases left in between. This CDR3 is CASSLTGNTGELFF. As DNA, the CDR3 is TGCGCCAGCAGCTTAACAGGGAACACCGGGGAGCTGTTTTTT. The entire variable domain, with the rest obtained from reference TRBV5-1 and TRBJ2-2, is as follows: KAGVTQTPRYLIKTRGQQVTLSCSPISGHRSVSWYQQTPGQGLQFLFEYFSETQRNKGNFPGRFSGRQFSNSRSEMNVSTLELGDSALYLCASSLTGNTGELFFGEGSRLTVL.

The chain employs TRBV10-3 and TRBJ1-1; D gene ambiguous. V was shortened by 3 bases and J by 1 base, with 6 bases between the two germline ends. CDR1 ENHRY and CDR2 SYGVKD come from the germline V gene. The CDR3 is 13 amino acids. The CDR3 nucleotides read TGTGCCATCAGTGATCACAAGAACACTGAAGCTTTCTTT. Translation gives CAISDHKNTEAFF.